This T cell receptor (beta chain) was sequenced during a study of siplizumab effects on memory and regulatory T cells. Data came from immunoSEQ multiplex PCR; TCRdb stores just in-frame clones and leaves some out. The table records tens of thousands of clones, more than 95% of them present only once. This CDR3 has 15 residues. The V gene's germline CDR1 is SGHTA and CDR2 FQGTGA. Trimming cost V 4 bases and J 0 bases, with 9 bases left between them. Remarks on this clone: Its antigen remains unidentified.

Findings and limits, study-wide: Proliferating Tregs taken from siplizumab cultures were not shown to have a confirmed suppressive function. For mappable alloreactive CD4+ clones, the mean Treg-derived fraction was 68.8% with siplizumab and 25% to 30% in controls. Naive T cells, seemingly more diverse than memory cells, seemed major alloresponse contributors.

This clonotype was sampled from a human donor in good health. The sequenced sample consisted of naive CD4+ T cells sorted from blood. The chain has TRBV7-3 and TRBJ2-2; D gene uncertain. The DNA for the CDR3 is TGTGCCAGCAGCTCCCTCTCTGCGAACACCGGGGAGCTGTTTTTT. This gives the protein CASSSLSANTGELFF.